This T cell receptor beta chain derives from a study of T cell clones after liver transplantation. Study as a whole: In this trial, immunosuppression withdrawal was attempted within 2 years of liver transplant.

TCRdb's copy holds only in-frame clones and misses some; the assay was immunoSEQ multiplex PCR. Here the sample spans roughly 72,000 clones, around four fifths being singletons. The sample was CD4+ T cells from blood, taken less than 50 months after liver transplant. This sequence was found in a human patient who received a liver transplant. Some T cells may be provided by the graft donor.

The CDR3 region has the DNA TGTGCCAGCAGCTATGGACAGCGAAATTCACCCCTCCACTTT. Its translation is CASSYGQRNSPLHF. The chain joins TRBV7-6 to TRBJ1-6, with D tentatively TRBD1 (6 bases). CDR3 length equals 14 residues. CDR1 is SGHVS and CDR2 is FNYEAQ in the germline V gene. V lost 4 bases, J lost 7 bases, and 11 bases lay in between.